This T cell receptor (beta chain) was sequenced during a study of T cell changes during pregnancy in multiple sclerosis. Profiling relied on immunoSEQ multiplex PCR, and the TCRdb table lists in-frame clones only, not all of them. The table has around 17,000 clones, almost 96% seen once; the top ten hold roughly 1%. The V gene lost 5 bases and the J gene lost 5 bases, with 12 bases spanning the gap. Germline CDR1 SEHNR, CDR2 FQNEAQ (reference sequence). The CDR3 totals 14 residues. The receptor was isolated from a female donor with multiple sclerosis, enrolled in a pregnancy study. The V and J genes are TRBV7-9 and TRBJ1-4, with D perhaps TRBD1 (6 bases). Sequencing was performed on peripheral blood, taken in the third trimester of pregnancy. For the CDR3, the DNA is TGTGCCAGCAGCGGACAGCCCATGAATGAAAAACTGTTTTTT. This translates into CASSGQPMNEKLFF. Together with reference TRBV7-9 and TRBJ1-4, the CDR3 gives the full variable domain: DTGVSQNPRHKITKRGQNVTFRCDPISEHNRLYWYRQTLGQGPEFLTYFQNEAQLEKSRLLSDRFSAERPKGSFSTLEIQRTEQGDSAMYLCASSGQPMNEKLFFGSGTQLSVL.